Presented here are 32 T cell receptor beta chains from one specimen sequenced in a study of cytomegalovirus exposure and HLA in healthy donors. The PCR used 60 Vbeta and 13 Jbeta primers. Data came from immunoSEQ multiplex PCR; TCRdb stores just in-frame clones and leaves some out. The sample records just over 200,000 clones, just under 70% being singletons. Sequenced input: PBMCs. These receptors all come from a man in his forties in good health and CMV-seropositive.

The chain recombines TRBV19 with TRBJ1-1, with D uncertain. This CDR3 is 15 amino acids long. Between the trimmed V and J ends, which lost 3 bases and 5 bases, there was a span of 16 bases. Germline V lookup: CDR1 LNHDA, CDR2 SQIVND (reference sequence). CDR3: CASSISGLLGTEAFF. The CDR3 DNA reads TGTGCCAGTAGTATTTCGGGGTTGTTGGGGACTGAAGCTTTCTTT.

V usage is TRBV28 and J usage is TRBJ2-1, with a tentative D call TRBD1 (5 bases). Trimming took 5 bases from V and 4 from J, leaving 9 bases between them. The CDR3 length is 13 residues. CDR1 and CDR2 (germline): MDHEN, SYDVKM. Here the CDR3 reads CASSRDSYNEQFF. CDR3 nucleotide sequence: TGTGCCAGCAGTCGCGACAGTTACAATGAGCAGTTCTTC.

In regard to this clone: The sample contains more than one DNA sequence encoding this CDR3. This chain joins TRBV5-1 and TRBJ2-2; D gene ambiguous. CDR1 SGHRS and CDR2 YFSETQ come from the germline V gene. The V end was cut by 3 bases, the J end by 0 bases, with 9 bases between. The CDR3 contains 15 residues. The CDR3 sequence: CASSSTRSNTGELFF. CDR3 DNA: TGCGCCAGCAGCTCGACACGATCGAACACCGGGGAGCTGTTTTTT.

The rearrangement links TRBV4-3 to TRBJ1-1; tentatively, D is TRBD1 (6 bases). V lost 0 bases and J 1 base, leaving 9 bases between the germline ends. The CDR3 spans 15 residues. Germline-derived CDR1 and CDR2 are LGHNA and YSLEER. CDR3 in amino acids: CASSQEQGTNTEAFF. The CDR3 DNA reads as TGCGCCAGCAGCCAAGAGCAGGGGACGAACACTGAAGCTTTCTTT.

This sequence joins TRBV6-5 and TRBJ1-2; D is undetermined. Germline CDR1 and CDR2: MNHEY and SVGAGI. The CDR3 spans 11 residues. V dropped 10 bases and J dropped 4 bases, with 10 bases sitting between them. The CDR3: CATTAGYGYTF. The CDR3 DNA reads as TGTGCCACCACGGCGGGCTATGGCTACACCTTC.

V gene TRBV29-1 combines with J gene TRBJ1-1, with a weak D call TRBD1 (5 bases). V lost 6 bases and J 5 bases, leaving 19 bases between the germline ends. Germline V lookup: CDR1 SQVTM, CDR2 ANQGSEA. The CDR3 contains 14 residues. CDR3 sequence (DNA): TGCAGCGTAACGGGACTCCTGGGGGGTACTGAAGCTTTCTTT. Translation: CSVTGLLGGTEAFF.

The chain employs TRBV6-6 and TRBJ2-7; D is perhaps TRBD1 (5 bases). Trimming took 0 bases from V and 6 from J, leaving 12 bases between them. This CDR3 is built from 14 residues. CDR1 and CDR2 from the germline V gene are MNHNY and SVGAGI (reference sequence). The CDR3 loop is CASSYSNGQGEQYF. The CDR3 DNA reads TGTGCCAGCAGTTACTCGAATGGGCAGGGCGAGCAGTACTTC.

This chain links TRBV29-1 with TRBJ1-2, with D perhaps matching TRBD1 (6 bases). V was shortened by 1 base and J by 2 bases, with 11 bases between the two germline ends. Germline CDR1 is SQVTM and CDR2 is ANQGSEA. This CDR3 spans 14 amino acids. The CDR3 coding sequence is TGCAGCGTTGAAGCAGGGGCGCGGAACTATGGCTACACCTTC. It codes for CSVEAGARNYGYTF.

V is TRBV6-5 and J is TRBJ2-7, with D possibly TRBD2 on 5 matching bases. The germline V gene encodes CDR1 MNHEY and CDR2 SVGAGI. Trimming took 2 bases from V and 1 from J, leaving 9 bases between them. The CDR3 has 14 amino acids. CDR3 region: CASSYGPGSYEQYF. The CDR3 nucleotides are TGTGCCAGCAGTTACGGCCCGGGATCCTACGAGCAGTACTTC.

The chain combines TRBV5-1 with TRBJ1-3; D remains ambiguous. V was cut by 0 bases and J by 8 bases, with 15 bases left in between. This CDR3 is built from 15 residues. CDR1 SGHRS and CDR2 YFSETQ come from the germline V gene. The CDR3 region has the DNA TGCGCCAGCAGCTTGGGACTCCGCCCTAAGGACACCATATATTTT. Translated, it gives CASSLGLRPKDTIYF.

This rearrangement joins TRBV5-1 to TRBJ2-3; TRBD1 might be the D (5 bases). CDR3 size: 14 residues. Germline V gene data show CDR1 as SGHRS and CDR2 as YFSETQ. V lost 9 bases and J 0 bases, leaving 14 bases between the germline ends. The CDR3 here is CATSSGYSTDTQYF. CDR3 bases: TGCGCCACCTCCTCAGGGTATAGCACAGATACGCAGTATTTT. Full variable domain (outside the CDR3, taken from reference TRBV5-1 and TRBJ2-3): KAGVTQTPRYLIKTRGQQVTLSCSPISGHRSVSWYQQTPGQGLQFLFEYFSETQRNKGNFPGRFSGRQFSNSRSEMNVSTLELGDSALYLCATSSGYSTDTQYFGPGTRLTVL.

This clone was seen a few times. The V and J genes are TRBV29-1 and TRBJ2-1; 7 nucleotides line up with TRBD1. Germline trimming cut 6 bases from V and 8 bases from J; bases unmatched to any gene: 31. The germline CDR1 and CDR2 sequences are SQVTM and ANQGSEA. The CDR3 runs 20 residues. CDR3 DNA sequence: TGCAGCGTCTTCTTTCGACAGGGTTCCTCCTTAGTGGTCACTGGGGATGAGCAGTTCTTC. Translating gives CSVFFRQGSSLVVTGDEQFF.

CDR3 DNA: TGCGGCGCGAGACAGCTCAATGAGCAGTTCTTC. Protein product: CGARQLNEQFF. The V gene is TRBV29-1, the J gene TRBJ2-1; TRBD1 might be the D (5 bases). The CDR3 runs to 11 residues. Germline CDR1 is SQVTM and CDR2 is ANQGSEA.

DNA for the CDR3: TGTGCCAGCAGCTTAACCTCCCGGGGGACCGGGGAGCTGTTTTTT. It translates to CASSLTSRGTGELFF. This chain links TRBV11-2 with TRBJ2-2; D might be TRBD2 (6 bases). CDR1 and CDR2 (germline): SGHAT, FQNNGV. V was clipped by 2 bases and J by 5 bases, with 12 bases between them. The CDR3 runs 15 residues.

J is TRBJ2-7 and V is TRBV27; D not resolved. Trimming pared 4 bases from V and 6 bases from J, leaving 7 bases between. This CDR3 is built from 11 residues. The germline CDR1 and CDR2 sequences are MNHEY and SMNVEV (reference sequence). The CDR3 sequence is CASSSGFEQYF. The CDR3 DNA is TGTGCCAGCAGTTCCGGGTTCGAGCAGTACTTC.

This clone showed up just once. The chain has TRBV4-2 and TRBJ1-5; no definite D call. Germline CDR1 and CDR2: LGHNA and YNFKEQ. The CDR3 loop spans 16 amino acids. V was pared by 3 bases and J by 1 base, with 13 bases between. DNA of the CDR3: TGTGCCAGCAGCCACCTGCTTGAGGGAAGCAATCAGCCCCAGCATTTT. This translates into CASSHLLEGSNQPQHF.

This chain uses TRBV19 with TRBJ1-1; possibly TRBD1 for D (5 bases). Germline V gene data show CDR1 as LNHDA and CDR2 as SQIVND (reference sequence). CDR3 size: 14 residues. Deletions cut 7 bases from V and 4 bases from J, with 16 bases between. The CDR3 loop reads CASTSGWGGTEAFF. CDR3 nucleotides: TGTGCCAGTACCTCCGGGTGGGGGGGCACTGAAGCTTTCTTT.

The CDR3 is CASSHERTDNYGYTF. CDR3 sequence (DNA): TGCGCCAGCAGCCACGAGCGGACAGACAACTATGGCTACACCTTC. The chain combines TRBV4-3 with TRBJ1-2; tentative D call: TRBD1 (6 bases). CDR3 length: 15 amino acids. Trimming took 3 bases from V and 2 from J, leaving 13 bases between them. CDR1 LGHNA and CDR2 YSLEER come from the germline V gene.

The gene calls are TRBV2 and TRBJ2-2; D perhaps matches TRBD2 (5 bases). The germline V gene has CDR1 SNHLY and CDR2 FYNNEI. The CDR3 has 14 residues. Trimming pared 10 bases from V and 2 bases from J, leaving 14 bases between. The CDR3 region has the DNA TGTGCCACCCAGACCGGGGTCAACACCGGGGAGCTGTTTTTT. This encodes CATQTGVNTGELFF.

This clone was counted between two and nine times. This chain joins TRBV5-1 and TRBJ1-2; 7 nucleotides line up with TRBD1. The CDR3 covers 15 residues. V trimming: 4 bases; J trimming: 0 bases; junction bases outside the gene matches: 6. CDR1 and CDR2 from the germline V gene are SGHRS and YFSETQ. CDR3 sequence (DNA): TGCGCCAGCAGCACCTGGACAGGACCTAACTATGGCTACACCTTC. Translation gives CASSTWTGPNYGYTF.

The rearrangement links TRBV27 to TRBJ2-1; D gene ambiguous. The CDR3 has 14 residues. V dropped 0 bases and J dropped 8 bases, with 11 bases sitting between them. Germline CDR1 and CDR2: MNHEY and SMNVEV (reference sequence). CDR3 protein: CASSLSRPVDEQFF. CDR3 nucleotide sequence: TGTGCCAGCAGTTTATCGCGCCCCGTCGATGAGCAGTTCTTC.

V and J are TRBV7-6 and TRBJ1-4; unclear D gene. Germline CDR1 SGHVS, CDR2 FNYEAQ. The ends were cut back, 3 bases at V and 7 bases at J, with 6 bases in the middle. This CDR3 spans 12 amino acids. In DNA form, the CDR3 reads TGTGCCAGCAGCTTTCCGGGTGAAAAACTGTTTTTT. This gives the protein CASSFPGEKLFF.

The CDR3 region is CASSLSVRPNEKLFF. The CDR3 DNA sequence: TGTGCCAGCAGTTTATCTGTCAGGCCTAATGAAAAACTGTTTTTT. The chain uses TRBV27 and TRBJ1-4, with D unresolved. From germline, CDR1 is MNHEY and CDR2 SMNVEV (reference sequence). This CDR3 contains 15 residues. Trimming removed 0 bases from V and 3 bases from J, with 8 bases in between.

The gene calls are TRBV18 and TRBJ2-2, with D tentatively TRBD1 (6 bases). Between the trimmed V and J ends, which lost 3 bases and 1 base, there was a span of 9 bases. The V gene's germline CDR1 is KGHSH and CDR2 LQKENI. The CDR3 is 15 residues long. The CDR3 DNA sequence: TGTGCCAGCTCACCGAGGGGGATGAACACCGGGGAGCTGTTTTTT. Protein: CASSPRGMNTGELFF.

This clone was counted only a few times. The chain joins TRBV2 to TRBJ2-7, with D maybe TRBD1 (5 bases). Looked up from germline, CDR1 is SNHLY and CDR2 is FYNNEI. The V end was cut by 6 bases, the J end by 3 bases, with 15 bases between. This CDR3 spans 14 amino acids. CDR3 sequence reads: CASRVREGDYEQYF. Here the CDR3 DNA reads TGTGCCAGCAGAGTAAGAGAAGGGGACTACGAGCAGTACTTC.

This clone was picked up a small number of times. The chain carries TRBV5-1 and TRBJ2-5; 8 positions match TRBD2. Germline CDR1 is SGHRS and CDR2 is YFSETQ. The CDR3 is 14 amino acids. Trimming cost V 4 bases and J 5 bases; bases outside gene matches: 7. The CDR3 sequence is CASSGRGGRETQYF. The CDR3, as DNA: TGCGCCAGCAGCGGACGGGGGGGCCGGGAGACCCAGTACTTC.

The CDR3 coding sequence is TGTGCCAGCAGCTTGGGGTCTAGCGGGGGTTCCTACAATGAGCAGTTCTTC. Its protein product is CASSLGSSGGSYNEQFF. The rearrangement uses TRBV5-6 and TRBJ2-1, with TRBD2 matching 10 bases. Per germline, CDR1 SGHDT and CDR2 YYEEEE. Trimming removed 0 bases from V and 1 base from J; junction bases left unmatched: 4. This CDR3 is 17 amino acids long.

This rearrangement joins TRBV4-3 to TRBJ1-2; D call uncertain. The germline V gene encodes CDR1 LGHNA and CDR2 YSLEER. Between the trimmed V and J ends, which lost 0 bases and 5 bases, there was a span of 19 bases. The CDR3 sequence is 17 residues long. This chain's CDR3 is CASSQDRVSQWRYGYTF. The CDR3 DNA is TGCGCCAGCAGCCAAGATCGGGTCAGCCAGTGGAGGTATGGCTACACCTTC.

The rearrangement uses TRBV6-1 and TRBJ1-1; D is uncertain. The CDR3 has 12 amino acids. Germline V gene sequence: CDR1 MNHNS, CDR2 SASEGT. The V and J ends lost 9 bases and 1 base respectively, with 9 bases between them. CDR3 sequence: CASSVTNTEAFF. The CDR3 bases are TGTGCCAGTTCGGTTACGAACACTGAAGCTTTCTTT.

This chain connects TRBV5-8 to TRBJ2-2; 10 nucleotides agree with TRBD1. The V gene end was trimmed by 0 bases and the J gene end by 6 bases; junction bases not matched to a gene: 2. CDR1 is SGHTS, CDR2 YDEGEE, per germline. This CDR3 spans 15 amino acids. The CDR3 coding sequence is TGTGCCAGCAGCTTGGGGGACAGGGGAGCCGGGGAGCTGTTTTTT. It yields the protein CASSLGDRGAGELFF.

This clone was found a few times. The gene calls are TRBV4-1 and TRBJ2-2, with 8 bases fitting TRBD1. With V trimmed by 1 base and J by 8 bases, 3 bases remained unmatched. CDR3 length equals 14 residues. The germline CDR1 and CDR2 sequences are MGHRA and YSYEKL. The CDR3: CASSQADRVGELFF. As DNA, the CDR3 is TGCGCCAGCAGCCAAGCGGACAGGGTGGGGGAGCTGTTTTTT.

V and J are TRBV19 and TRBJ1-1, with D tentatively TRBD1 (6 bases). In germline, CDR1 is LNHDA, CDR2 SQIVND (reference sequence). The CDR3 runs 12 residues. V lost 8 bases and J 4 bases, leaving 11 bases between the germline ends. The CDR3 DNA reads as TGTGCCAGTCTTCGGGGGGCCACTGAAGCTTTCTTT. Translated, it gives CASLRGATEAFF.